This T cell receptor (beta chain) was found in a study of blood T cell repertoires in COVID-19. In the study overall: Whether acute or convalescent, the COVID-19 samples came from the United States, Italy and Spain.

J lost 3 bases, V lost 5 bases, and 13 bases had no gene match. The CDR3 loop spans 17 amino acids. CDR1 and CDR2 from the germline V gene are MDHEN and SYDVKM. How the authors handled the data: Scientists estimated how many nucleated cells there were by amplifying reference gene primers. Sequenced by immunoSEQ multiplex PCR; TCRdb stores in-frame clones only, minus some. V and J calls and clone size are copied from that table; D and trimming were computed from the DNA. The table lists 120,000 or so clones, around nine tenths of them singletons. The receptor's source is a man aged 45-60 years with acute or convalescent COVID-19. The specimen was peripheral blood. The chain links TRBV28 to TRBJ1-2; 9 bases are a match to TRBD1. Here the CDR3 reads CASSHSGTGSRDYGYTF. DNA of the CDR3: TGTGCCAGCAGTCACTCCGGGACAGGGTCGCGGGACTATGGCTACACCTTC.